This entry concerns a single T cell receptor (beta chain). During the collection period, no donor immune events like infections were recorded. Here immunoSEQ multiplex PCR was the method, and the copy in TCRdb shows in-frame clones only, minus some. The sample lists 85,000 to 100,000 clones, around 88% occurring once. This specimen belongs to a study of identifying expanded T cells in peripheral blood. In germline, CDR1 is SQVTM, CDR2 ANQGSEA. This CDR3 is 13 amino acids long. The V and J ends lost 5 bases and 5 bases respectively, with 14 bases between them. The specimen sequenced was blood. This receptor was obtained from a person aged 18 to 70 in good health. The chain uses TRBV29-1 and TRBJ2-3; a weak D match, TRBD2 (7 bases). CDR3 sequence (DNA): TGCAGCGTTAGTGTGGGAGGGGGAGATACGCAGTATTTT. Protein product: CSVSVGGGDTQYF.